The text below deals with one TCR beta chain. Its antigen is still unknown. This entry is derived from a study of T-cell reconstitution after alpha-beta-depleted transplantation in children. Whole-study results and caveats: Approximately two months post-transplant, alpha-beta T cells reportedly originated from several hundred expanded graft clones. After one year, T-cell counts and TCRbeta diversity mostly came from new T cells. Surviving recipient T cells and thymic progenitors accounted for the high day-60 TCRbeta diversity observed in some patients.

The CDR3 is made up of 15 amino acids. Germline V CDR1 and CDR2: DFQATT, SNEGSKA (reference sequence). V shed 0 bases and J shed 4 bases, with 15 bases lying between them. TCRbeta library construction was performed incorporating unique molecular identifiers. TCRdb redid the calling of the PCR reads with MiXCR, one entry per CDR3 protein. This table has 550,000 to 800,000 distinct CDR3 sequences, roughly 13% appearing once. The TCR was taken from a girl aged 2-10 years with congenital amegakaryocytic thrombocytopenia, due to receive a stem cell transplant. The sample in question was PBMCs, obtained before TCRalphabeta/CD19-depleted stem cell transplant. The chain uses TRBV20-1 and TRBJ2-5; D is unresolved. DNA of the CDR3: TGCAGTGCTAGAGATGGAACCGGGCGGCGAGAGACCCAGTACTTC. Translating it yields CSARDGTGRRETQYF.